This TCR beta chain was identified in a study of CD4 T cells in relation to SARS-CoV-2 and coronaviruses. Background on the study: After 10 days of antigen culture, PBMC TCR beta CDR3s were sequenced.

Worth noting for this clone: Its antigen is not known. Distinct nucleotide sequences in the sample also encode this CDR3.

TCRdb's copy holds only in-frame clones and misses some; the assay was immunoSEQ multiplex PCR. The repertoire holds under 20,000 clones, with approximately 80% as singletons. Before the COVID-19 pandemic, during about 2010-2018, CD4+ T cells were taken from unexposed donors. CD4+ T cells were isolated from the cells after about ten days of culture. From germline, CDR1 is MNHEY and CDR2 SVGAGI. This CDR3 comprises 13 residues. V lost 8 bases and J lost 4; bases outside the gene matches: 7. The clonotype was recovered from a human donor in good health. This chain connects TRBV6-5 to TRBJ1-2; 7 positions agree with TRBD1. The sample was CD4+ T cells from PBMCs, cultured in vitro. The CDR3 reads CASGAGQLYGYTF. CDR3 sequence (DNA): TGTGCCAGCGGGGCGGGACAGCTCTATGGCTACACCTTC.